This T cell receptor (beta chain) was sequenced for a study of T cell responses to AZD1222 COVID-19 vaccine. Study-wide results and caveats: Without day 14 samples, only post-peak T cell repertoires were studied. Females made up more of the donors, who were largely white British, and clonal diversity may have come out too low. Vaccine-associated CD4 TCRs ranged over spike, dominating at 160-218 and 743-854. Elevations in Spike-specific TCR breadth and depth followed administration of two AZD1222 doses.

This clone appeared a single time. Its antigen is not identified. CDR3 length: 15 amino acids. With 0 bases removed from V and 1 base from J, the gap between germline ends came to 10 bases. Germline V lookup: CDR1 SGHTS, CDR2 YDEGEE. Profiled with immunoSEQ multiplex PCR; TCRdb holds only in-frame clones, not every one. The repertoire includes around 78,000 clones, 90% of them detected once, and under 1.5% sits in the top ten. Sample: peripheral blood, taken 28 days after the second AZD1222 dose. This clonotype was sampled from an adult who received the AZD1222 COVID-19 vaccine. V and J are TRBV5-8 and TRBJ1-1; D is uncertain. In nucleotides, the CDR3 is TGTGCCAGCAGCTTGGGGGTCAGAGCGAACACTGAAGCTTTCTTT. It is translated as CASSLGVRANTEAFF. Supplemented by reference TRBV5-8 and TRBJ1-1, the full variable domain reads EAGVTQSPTHLIKTRGQQATLRCSPISGHTSVYWYQQALGLGLQFLLWYDEGEERNRGNFPPRFSGRQFPNYSSELNVNALELEDSALYLCASSLGVRANTEAFFGQGTRLTVV.